The clone carrying this T cell receptor (beta chain) was observed a few times. Antigen: not known. The junction and the germline gene differ at one end; a read error may be behind it. This entry belongs to a study of cytomegalovirus exposure and HLA in healthy donors. PCR amplification relied on 60 Vbeta primers (plus 13 Jbeta primers). Produced via immunoSEQ multiplex PCR; TCRdb's table is partial and in-frame only. The repertoire holds some 190,000 clones, with around 77% as singletons. The study's findings and limits: Through in vitro validation, three CMV-associated chains were shown to be specific for CMV antigens.

Per the germline V gene, CDR1 is SGHRS and CDR2 is YFSETQ. This CDR3 is built from 15 residues. This receptor was obtained from a woman aged 18-29 years in good health and CMV-seronegative. Material for sequencing was PBMCs. This chain connects TRBV5-1 to TRBJ1-1; TRBD1 agrees at 7 bases. This CDR3 is CASSPGVTGNAEAFF. The CDR3 DNA follows: TGCGCCAGCAGCCCGGGGGTGACAGGGAACGCTGAAGCTTTCTTT.